Listed below are T cell receptor beta chains from one sample, sequenced in a study of CD8 T cells in ankylosing spondylitis. One entry per CDR3 protein results from TCRdb running MiXCR on the 5' RACE reads. This sample has about 96,000 distinct CDR3 sequences, with approximately 9% found just once. Sequencing was performed on blood, either unsorted or a sorted T cell fraction (not recorded which). The receptors stem from a male donor with ankylosing spondylitis or in good health (not recorded which). Both conserved end residues are part of each CDR3. Each record gives: V gene, J gene, clone size, D gene, CDR3 DNA, CDR3 protein. A D gene is named only where the DNA matches it firmly. Not all rows give a size; the values are once, few, many and, for expanded clones, a class.

TRBV28	TRBJ2-5	once	-	TGTGCCAGCAGTGACCAGGGTACCCAGTACTTC	CASSDQGTQYF
TRBV7-2	TRBJ2-7	many	-	TGTGCCAGCAGCTTAATGGGATTTTCCTACGAGCAGTACTTC	CASSLMGFSYEQYF
TRBV2	TRBJ2-1	few	-	TGTGCCAGCAGGGGTGGCGGGGGCCAGTTCTTC	CASRGGGGQFF
TRBV28	TRBJ2-5	-	-	TGTGCCAGCAAACAACAGGGATTATATGGCGAGACCCAGTACTTC	CASKQQGLYGETQYF
TRBV28	TRBJ2-1	many	-	TGTGCCAGCACCCTCGGCTATGAGCAGTTCTTC	CASTLGYEQFF
TRBV28	TRBJ1-5	-	-	TGTGCCAGCAAGGTCGGGGGTGGCAATCAGCCCCAGCATTTT	CASKVGGGNQPQHF
TRBV6-2/TRBV6-3	TRBJ2-1	many	-	TGTGCCAGCAGTCCACGAGTGGGGGGCGTTGGGAATGAGCAGTTCTTC	CASSPRVGGVGNEQFF
TRBV7-8	TRBJ2-1	-	TRBD2	TGTGCCAGCAGCCCAGACCGACTAGCGGGAGGCTATGAGCAGTTCTTC	CASSPDRLAGGYEQFF
TRBV20-1	TRBJ2-3	many	TRBD2	TGCAGTGCTAGGCATGCGGGGGTTGGCACAGATACGCAGTATTTT	CSARHAGVGTDTQYF
TRBV28	TRBJ1-5	many	-	TGTGCCAGCAGCCAAACAGGGAGTAGCAATCAGCCCCAGCATTTT	CASSQTGSSNQPQHF
TRBV20-1	TRBJ2-3	many	-	TGCAGTGTCCCTAGGGCCAACACAGATACGCAGTATTTT	CSVPRANTDTQYF
TRBV3-1	TRBJ2-7	many	-	TGTGCCAGCAGCGTGGCTAGCCGGGGCGAGCAGTACTTC	CASSVASRGEQYF
TRBV5-1	TRBJ2-7	-	TRBD2	TGCGCCAGCAGCTTGGGGGTGGGCGGGGGGCGATCCTACGAGCAGTACTTC	CASSLGVGGGRSYEQYF
TRBV20-1	TRBJ2-1	many	-	TGCAGTGCTAGGGGCGATAGCTCCTACAATGAGCAGTTCTTC	CSARGDSSYNEQFF
TRBV2	TRBJ2-3	few	-	TGTGCCAGCAGGCCGCGACCCCTTGGGCGAGATACGCAGTATTTT	CASRPRPLGRDTQYF
TRBV20-1	TRBJ1-5	many	-	TGCAGTGCTAGAACAGGGTTAAGCAATCAGCCCCAGCATTTT	CSARTGLSNQPQHF
TRBV7-2	TRBJ2-5	many	-	TGTGCCAGCAGCTTAGTCGGAGGCCAAGAGACCCAGTACTTC	CASSLVGGQETQYF
TRBV5-1	TRBJ2-3	many	-	TGCGCCAGCAGCTTGTGGGTTTTAGATACGCAGTATTTT	CASSLWVLDTQYF
TRBV7-9	TRBJ1-3	few	-	TGTGCCAGCAGCTTGGGGGCAACTGGAAACACCATATATTTT	CASSLGATGNTIYF
TRBV18	TRBJ2-5	many	TRBD1	TGTGCCAGCTCACCATCAACGACGGACAGGGCTGCTGAGACCCAGTACTTC	CASSPSTTDRAAETQYF
TRBV20-1	TRBJ2-3	few	TRBD2	TGCAGTGCTGAAACCGGACTAGCGGGGGGATATGGCACAGATACGCAGTATTTT	CSAETGLAGGYGTDTQYF
TRBV4-3	TRBJ2-1	-	TRBD1	TGCGCCAGCAGCCGACGTCAGGGGGCAGTCGGCCAAAGTGAGCAGTTCTTC	CASSRRQGAVGQSEQFF
TRBV5-1	TRBJ2-7	many	TRBD2	TGCGCCAGCAGCCACGGGACTAGCGGACGCGAGCAGTACTTC	CASSHGTSGREQYF
TRBV11-2	TRBJ2-1	few	TRBD2	TGTGCCAGCAGCTTCCCGAGCGGGGACTCCTACAATGAGCAGTTCTTC	CASSFPSGDSYNEQFF
TRBV5-6	TRBJ2-2	many	TRBD1	TGTGCCAGCAGCTTGGTGGGGGGACAGGGGCTCACCGGGGAGCTGTTTTTT	CASSLVGGQGLTGELFF
TRBV28	TRBJ2-7	many	-	TGTGCCAGCAGTTCCCCCAGGGGAATTTACGAGCAGTACTTC	CASSSPRGIYEQYF
TRBV5-1	TRBJ2-3	many	TRBD2	TGCGCCAGCACTAGGTCCGGGGGAGGGGCAGATACGCAGTATTTT	CASTRSGGGADTQYF
TRBV7-3	TRBJ2-3	many	-	TGTGCCAGCAGCCGCGTGTCGGGAGGCACAGATACGCAGTATTTT	CASSRVSGGTDTQYF
TRBV4-1	TRBJ2-7	many	-	TGCGCCAGCAGCCAAGGGCGGGATTACGAGCAGTACTTC	CASSQGRDYEQYF
TRBV21-1	TRBJ1-5	many	-	-	CASSKVGSGNQPQHF
TRBV7-9	TRBJ1-1	few	-	TGTGCCAGCAGCTTTGAGGGCGGTGAAGCTTTCTTT	CASSFEGGEAFF